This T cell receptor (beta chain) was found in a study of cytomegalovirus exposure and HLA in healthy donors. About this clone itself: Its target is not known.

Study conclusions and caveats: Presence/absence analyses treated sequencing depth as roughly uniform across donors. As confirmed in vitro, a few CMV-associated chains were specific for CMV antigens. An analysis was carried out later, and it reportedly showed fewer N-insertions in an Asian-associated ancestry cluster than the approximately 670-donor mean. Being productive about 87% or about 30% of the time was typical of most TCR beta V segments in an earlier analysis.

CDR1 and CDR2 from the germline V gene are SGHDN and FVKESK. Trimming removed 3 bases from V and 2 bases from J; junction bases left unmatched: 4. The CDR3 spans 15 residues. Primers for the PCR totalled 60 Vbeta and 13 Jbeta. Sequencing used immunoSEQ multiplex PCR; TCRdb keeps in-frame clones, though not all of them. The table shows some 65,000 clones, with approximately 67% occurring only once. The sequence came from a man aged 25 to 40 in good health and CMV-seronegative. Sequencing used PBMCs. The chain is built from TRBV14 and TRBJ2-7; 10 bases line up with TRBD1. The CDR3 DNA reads TGTGCCAGCAGCCAGGGACAGGGGCAAGCCTACGAGCAGTACTTC. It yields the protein CASSQGQGQAYEQYF. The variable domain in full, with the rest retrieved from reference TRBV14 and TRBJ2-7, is EAGVTQFPSHSVIEKGQTVTLRCDPISGHDNLYWYRRVMGKEIKFLLHFVKESKQDESGMPNNRFLAERTGGTYSTLKVQPAELEDSGVYFCASSQGQGQAYEQYFGPGTRLTVT.